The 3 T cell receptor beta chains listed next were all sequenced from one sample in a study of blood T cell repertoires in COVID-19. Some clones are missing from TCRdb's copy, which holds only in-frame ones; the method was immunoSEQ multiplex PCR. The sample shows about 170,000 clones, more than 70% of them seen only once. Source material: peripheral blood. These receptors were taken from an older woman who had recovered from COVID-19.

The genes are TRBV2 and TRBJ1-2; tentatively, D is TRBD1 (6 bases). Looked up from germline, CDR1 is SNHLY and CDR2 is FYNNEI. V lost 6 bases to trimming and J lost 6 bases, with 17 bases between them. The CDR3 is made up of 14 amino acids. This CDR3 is CASSRARTVDGYTF. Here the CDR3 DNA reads TGTGCCAGCAGCCGGGCCCGGACAGTGGATGGCTACACCTTC.

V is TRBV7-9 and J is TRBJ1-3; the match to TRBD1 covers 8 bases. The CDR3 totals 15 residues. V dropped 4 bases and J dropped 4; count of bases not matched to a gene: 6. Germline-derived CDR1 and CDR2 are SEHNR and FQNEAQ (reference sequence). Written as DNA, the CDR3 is TGTGCCAGCAGCTCCGCAGGGGGCGAGGGAAACACCATATATTTT. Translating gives CASSSAGGEGNTIYF. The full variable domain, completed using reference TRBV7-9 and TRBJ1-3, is DTGVSQNPRHKITKRGQNVTFRCDPISEHNRLYWYRQTLGQGPEFLTYFQNEAQLEKSRLLSDRFSAERPKGSFSTLEIQRTEQGDSAMYLCASSSAGGEGNTIYFGEGSWLTVV.

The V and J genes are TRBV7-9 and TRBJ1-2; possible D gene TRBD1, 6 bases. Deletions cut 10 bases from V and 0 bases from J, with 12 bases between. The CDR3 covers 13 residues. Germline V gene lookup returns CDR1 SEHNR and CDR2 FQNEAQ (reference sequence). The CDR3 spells CATEGVANYGYTF. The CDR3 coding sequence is TGTGCCACCGAGGGGGTAGCTAACTATGGCTACACCTTC.